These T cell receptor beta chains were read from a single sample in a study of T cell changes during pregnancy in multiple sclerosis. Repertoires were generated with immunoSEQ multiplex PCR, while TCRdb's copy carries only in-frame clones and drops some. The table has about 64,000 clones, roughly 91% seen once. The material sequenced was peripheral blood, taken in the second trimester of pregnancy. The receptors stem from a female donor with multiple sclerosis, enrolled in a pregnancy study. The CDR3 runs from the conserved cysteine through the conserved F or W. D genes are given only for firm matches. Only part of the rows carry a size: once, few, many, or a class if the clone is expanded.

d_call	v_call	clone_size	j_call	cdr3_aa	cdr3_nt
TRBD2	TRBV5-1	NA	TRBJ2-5	CASSLAESSGQETQYF	TGCGCCAGCAGCTTGGCCGAATCTAGCGGCCAAGAGACCCAGTACTTC
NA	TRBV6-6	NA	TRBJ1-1	CASSDTWGTEAFF	TGTGCCAGTTCGGACACTTGGGGCACTGAAGCTTTCTTT
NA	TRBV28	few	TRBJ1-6	CASSNRVGNSPLHF	TGTGCCAGCAGCAACAGGGTGGGAAATTCACCCCTCCACTTT
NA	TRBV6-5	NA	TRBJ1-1	CASRLGTLNTEAFF	TGTGCCAGCAGACTCGGGACACTTAACACTGAAGCTTTCTTT
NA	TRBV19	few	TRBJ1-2	CASSFPERGYTF	TGTGCCAGTAGTTTTCCGGAGAGAGGCTACACCTTC
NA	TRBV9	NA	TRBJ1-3	CASSVDHSSGNTIYF	TGTGCCAGCAGCGTAGACCACAGCTCTGGAAACACCATATATTTT
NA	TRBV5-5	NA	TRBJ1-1	CASSLVAATNTEAFF	TGTGCCAGCAGCTTGGTAGCAGCCACGAACACTGAAGCTTTCTTT
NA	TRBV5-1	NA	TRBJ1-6	CASSLRGHQGNSPLHF	TGCGCCAGCAGCTTGCGCGGACACCAAGGAAATTCACCCCTCCACTTT
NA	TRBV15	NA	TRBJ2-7	CATSRRTADYEQYF	TGTGCCACCAGCAGACGGACAGCTGATTACGAGCAGTACTTC
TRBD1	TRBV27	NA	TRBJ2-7	CASSRIDRAHEQYF	TGTGCCAGCAGCCGTATCGACAGGGCCCACGAGCAGTACTTC
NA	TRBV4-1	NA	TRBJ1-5	CASSQDNRVYSNQPQHF	TGCGCCAGCAGCCAAGATAACAGGGTCTATAGCAATCAGCCCCAGCATTTT
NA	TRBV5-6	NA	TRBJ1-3	CASSPDRGNTIYF	TGTGCCAGCAGCCCTGACAGGGGAAACACCATATATTTT
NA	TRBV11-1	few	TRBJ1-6	CASSSQGSSPLHF	TGTGCCAGCAGCTCCCAGGGTAGCTCACCCCTCCACTTT
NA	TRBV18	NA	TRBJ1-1	CASSAENTEAFF	TGTGCCAGCTCTGCGGAGAACACTGAAGCTTTCTTT
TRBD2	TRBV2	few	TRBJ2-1	CASGGGEQFF	TGTGCCAGCGGCGGGGGGGAGCAGTTCTTC
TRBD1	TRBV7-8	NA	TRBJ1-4	CASSHRGTGYWTNEKLFF	TGTGCCAGCAGTCACCGGGGGACAGGGTATTGGACTAATGAAAAACTGTTTTTT
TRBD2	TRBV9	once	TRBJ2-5	CASSVDVSGGQETQYF	TGTGCCAGCAGCGTAGATGTTAGCGGGGGCCAAGAGACCCAGTACTTC
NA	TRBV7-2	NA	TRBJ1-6	CASSPVTRRAPLHF	TGTGCCAGCAGCCCAGTTACTAGGCGGGCCCCCCTCCACTTT
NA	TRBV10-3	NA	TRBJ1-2	CAISATKNGYTF	TGTGCCATCAGTGCAACAAAAAATGGCTACACCTTC
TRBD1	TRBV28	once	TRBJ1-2	CATDRADGYTF	TGTGCCACCGACAGGGCAGACGGCTACACCTTC
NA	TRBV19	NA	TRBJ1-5	CASSMGRLEGPQHF	TGTGCCAGTAGTATGGGGCGGTTGGAGGGACCCCAGCATTTT
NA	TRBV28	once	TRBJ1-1	CASSLYQAEAFF	TGTGCCAGCAGTTTATACCAGGCTGAAGCTTTCTTT
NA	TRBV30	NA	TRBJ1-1	CAWTLGGAEAFF	TGTGCCTGGACCTTGGGAGGAGCTGAAGCTTTCTTT
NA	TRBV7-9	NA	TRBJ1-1	CASSFGSVLNTEAFF	TGTGCCAGCAGCTTCGGGTCCGTCCTGAACACTGAAGCTTTCTTT
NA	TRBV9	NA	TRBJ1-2	CASSGGGRTNYGYTF	TGTGCCAGCAGCGGAGGGGGACGTACGAACTATGGCTACACCTTC
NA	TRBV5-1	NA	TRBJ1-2	CARGPTGYGYTF	TGCGCCAGGGGGCCTACGGGCTATGGCTACACCTTC
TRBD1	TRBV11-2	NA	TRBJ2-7	CASSPGQGISYEQYF	TGTGCCAGCAGCCCCGGACAGGGGATCTCCTACGAGCAGTACTTC